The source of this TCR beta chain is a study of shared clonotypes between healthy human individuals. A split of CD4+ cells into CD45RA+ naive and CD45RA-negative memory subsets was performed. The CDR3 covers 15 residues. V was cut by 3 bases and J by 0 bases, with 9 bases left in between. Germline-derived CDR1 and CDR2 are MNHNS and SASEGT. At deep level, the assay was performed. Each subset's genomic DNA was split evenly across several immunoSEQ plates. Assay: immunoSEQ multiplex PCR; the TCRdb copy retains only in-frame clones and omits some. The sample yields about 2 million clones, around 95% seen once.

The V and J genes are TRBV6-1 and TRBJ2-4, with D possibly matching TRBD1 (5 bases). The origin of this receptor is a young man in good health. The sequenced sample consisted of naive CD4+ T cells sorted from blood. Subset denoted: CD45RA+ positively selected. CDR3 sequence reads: CASSETVIAKNIQYF. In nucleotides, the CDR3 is TGTGCCAGCAGTGAGACAGTTATAGCCAAAAACATTCAGTACTTC.